A single sample is the source of the 24 T cell receptor beta chains below, sequenced in a study of regulatory T cells in long-lasting Graves disease. As to time point: persistent/refractory GD, antithyroid drugs over 5 years with positive TRAb. TCR sequences were obtained from RNA taken from PBMCs. Investigators prepared the TCR beta libraries by applying iRepertoire HTBI primers and Arm-PCR of CDR3 regions. TCRdb reanalysed the multiplex PCR reads using MiXCR and keeps one entry per CDR3 protein. The table has about 470,000 distinct CDR3 sequences, 20% to 25% seen once; the top ten hold less than 9%. The sequenced sample was peripheral blood mononuclear cells (PBMCs), obtained when the disease was refractory, from a patient treated with antithyroid drugs. The receptor source for this set is a female donor with Graves disease.

Many counts were recorded for this clonotype. V gene TRBV6-1 combines with J gene TRBJ1-1; D is uncertain. V was shortened by 5 bases and J by 4 bases, with 14 bases between the two germline ends. The germline V gene encodes CDR1 MNHNS and CDR2 SASEGT. The CDR3 covers 14 residues. CDR3 residues: CASSRERQSTEAFF. The CDR3 DNA sequence: TGTGCCAGCAGTCGGGAACGGCAGAGCACTGAAGCTTTCTTT.

The table lists this clonotype with many counts. The chain is built from TRBV6-1 and TRBJ1-2; TRBD1 might be the D (5 bases). CDR3 length: 16 amino acids. Germline V CDR1 and CDR2: MNHNS, SASEGT. V shed 6 bases and J shed 8 bases, with 25 bases lying between them. In DNA, the CDR3 is TGTGCCAGCAGCTTTATCGGGGCTGAGGATAGCAGCGGCTACACCTTC. This translates into CASSFIGAEDSSGYTF.

The rearrangement links TRBV15 to TRBJ2-5; 7 bases are a match to TRBD1. Trimming at V came to 7 bases and at J to 2 bases, leaving 10 bases not matched to a gene. This CDR3 is built from 15 residues. CDR1 and CDR2 from the germline V gene are LNHNV and YYDKDF (reference sequence). The CDR3, as DNA: TGTGCCACCACCCTAGGGACAGCGGAACAAGAGACCCAGTACTTC. Protein: CATTLGTAEQETQYF.

V is TRBV9 and J is TRBJ2-6; D may be TRBD1 (5 bases). The CDR3 is 18 amino acids. Germline CDR1 is SGDLS and CDR2 is YYNGEE. Deletions cut 0 bases from V and 0 bases from J, with 13 bases between. CDR3 loop: CASSVGYRYRSGANVLTF. In nucleotides, the CDR3 is TGTGCCAGCAGCGTAGGGTACAGGTATCGCTCTGGGGCCAACGTCCTGACTTTC.

This clonotype was seen many times. The rearrangement links TRBV7-3 to TRBJ2-7; the D gene is possibly TRBD1 (5 bases). V lost 4 bases, J lost 6 bases, and 13 bases lay in between. Germline assignment: CDR1 SGHTA and CDR2 FQGTGA. The CDR3 runs 13 residues. The CDR3 DNA reads as TGTGCCAGCAGCTCTCAACAGGATACCGAGCAGTACTTC. Its translation: CASSSQQDTEQYF.

This clonotype was counted ten times or more. V and J are TRBV6-5 and TRBJ1-2, with D uncertain. Germline CDR1 is MNHEY and CDR2 is SVGAGI. Trimming pared 0 bases from V and 4 bases from J, leaving 12 bases between. This CDR3 region has 15 residues. This CDR3 is CASSYSTGSGYGYTF. The CDR3 DNA sequence: TGTGCCAGCAGTTACTCGACGGGTAGCGGCTATGGCTACACCTTC.

This clonotype came up many times. The V and J genes are TRBV11-1 and TRBJ2-7, with 9 nucleotides matching TRBD1. The V gene end was trimmed by 3 bases and the J gene end by 5 bases; junction bases not matched to a gene: 11. This CDR3 is 16 amino acids long. Germline V gives CDR1 SGHAT, CDR2 FQDESV (reference sequence). The CDR3 protein is CASSFQVRDREHEQYF. Here the CDR3 DNA reads TGTGCCAGCAGCTTTCAAGTCCGGGACAGGGAACACGAGCAGTACTTC.

Many counts were recorded for this clonotype. This sequence joins TRBV12-3 or TRBV12-4 and TRBJ1-2; no reliable D call. V lost 7 bases to trimming and J lost 4 bases, with 16 bases between them. The CDR3 runs to 14 residues. The CDR3 is CASNSNAELYGYTF. The DNA of the CDR3 is TGTGCCAGCAATTCCAACGCCGAGCTCTATGGCTACACCTTC.

V gene TRBV6-1 combines with J gene TRBJ2-7; D may be TRBD1 or TRBD2 (5 bases each). The V end was cut by 7 bases, the J end by 6 bases, with 19 bases between. CDR1 is MNHNS and CDR2 is SASEGT in the germline V gene. The CDR3 is 14 residues long. For the CDR3, the DNA is TGTGCCAGCACCGGGGACGGACTTCCCATCGAGCAGTACTTC. Amino acids: CASTGDGLPIEQYF.

This clonotype occurred many times. Relative to the germline gene, one junction end is altered; a read error may explain this. The chain carries TRBV5-1 and TRBJ1-2; D remains ambiguous. Germline CDR1 reads SGHRS; CDR2 reads YFSETQ. The CDR3 length is 12 residues. CDR3 sequence reads: CASSLAGYGYTF. The CDR3 DNA follows: TGTGCCAGCAGCCTCGCGGGCTATGGCTACACCTTC.

This clonotype has more than one count but fewer than ten. Here the CDR3 reads CASSLDRDGNTIYF. DNA for the CDR3: TGTGCCAGCAGCCTCGACAGGGACGGAAACACCATATATTTT. The rearrangement joins TRBV7-9 to TRBJ1-3, with 7 bases identical to TRBD1. Germline assignment: CDR1 SEHNR and CDR2 FQNEAQ (reference sequence). The CDR3 is made up of 14 amino acids. V dropped 5 bases and J dropped 4; count of bases not matched to a gene: 5. Combining the CDR3 with reference TRBV7-9 and TRBJ1-3 gives the whole variable domain DTGVSQNPRHKITKRGQNVTFRCDPISEHNRLYWYRQTLGQGPEFLTYFQNEAQLEKSRLLSDRFSAERPKGSFSTLEIQRTEQGDSAMYLCASSLDRDGNTIYFGEGSWLTVV.

This clonotype occurred many times. The genes are TRBV11-2 and TRBJ2-5; D gene ambiguous. V was trimmed by 1 base and J by 2 bases, leaving 5 bases between them. CDR1 and CDR2 from the germline V gene are SGHAT and FQNNGV. This CDR3 contains 13 residues. This chain's CDR3 is CASSLGSQETQYF. The CDR3 coding sequence is TGTGCCAGCAGCTTAGGGAGTCAAGAGACCCAGTACTTC.

The CDR3 coding sequence is TGTGCCAGCGGCCGCAGGGGCATGAACACTGAAGCTTTCTTT. Amino acid sequence: CASGRRGMNTEAFF. This chain links TRBV14 with TRBJ1-1; a possible D gene is TRBD1 (6 bases). The V gene's germline CDR1 is SGHDN and CDR2 FVKESK. There are 14 residues in the CDR3. Trimming cost V 8 bases and J 0 bases, with 13 bases left between them.

This clonotype was recorded only once. This chain uses TRBV4-1 with TRBJ1-4; D perhaps matches TRBD1 (5 bases). CDR1 is MGHRA, CDR2 YSYEKL, per germline. Trimming took off 0 bases at V and 0 bases at J, with 11 bases between the two ends. The length of the CDR3 is 17 residues. The CDR3 loop is CASSQEAGRATNEKLFF. CDR3 nucleotides: TGCGCCAGCAGCCAAGAGGCAGGGAGGGCAACTAATGAAAAACTGTTTTTT.

This clonotype was detected a few times. The chain employs TRBV7-9 and TRBJ2-5; D perhaps matches TRBD1 (6 bases). This CDR3 comprises 15 residues. Germline values: CDR1 SEHNR, CDR2 FQNEAQ (reference sequence). V dropped 4 bases and J dropped 4 bases, with 16 bases sitting between them. CDR3 amino acids: CASSSTGKWRETQYF. The CDR3 DNA sequence: TGTGCCAGCAGCTCAACAGGGAAGTGGAGAGAGACCCAGTACTTC.

This clonotype was seen at least ten times. The chain combines TRBV7-8 with TRBJ1-6, with D possibly matching TRBD1 (5 bases). The CDR3 is 15 amino acids. Per the germline V gene, CDR1 is SGHVS and CDR2 is FQNEAQ. V lost 1 base and J 6 bases, leaving 10 bases between the germline ends. In DNA, the CDR3 is TGTGCCAGCAGCTTAGTAAGAGGGGTTAATTCACCCCTCCACTTT. It specifies CASSLVRGVNSPLHF.

This clonotype came up many times. The rearrangement links TRBV30 to TRBJ1-1, with unresolved D. Per the germline V gene, CDR1 is GTSNPN and CDR2 is SVGIG (reference sequence). V was trimmed by 5 bases and J by 5 bases, leaving 9 bases between them. CDR3 size: 11 residues. Here the CDR3 reads CAWGEVTEAFF. Here the CDR3 DNA reads TGTGCCTGGGGGGAGGTAACTGAAGCTTTCTTT.

This clonotype was detected many times. The chain links TRBV15 to TRBJ2-7; D is unclear. Trimming removed 1 base from V and 4 bases from J, with 23 bases in between. The CDR3 runs to 18 residues. Looked up from germline, CDR1 is LNHNV and CDR2 is YYDKDF (reference sequence). The DNA of the CDR3 is TGTGCCACCAGCAGAGGGTCCCTACAGAGATCGATAAAGTACGAGCAGTACTTC. Residues: CATSRGSLQRSIKYEQYF.

This clonotype was observed a few times. This chain uses TRBV24-1 with TRBJ2-2; 10 positions agree with TRBD2. The length of the CDR3 is 16 residues. The V gene end was trimmed by 4 bases and the J gene end by 5 bases; junction bases not matched to a gene: 6. Germline CDR1 and CDR2: KGHDR and SFDVKD. CDR3 nucleotides: TGTGCCACCAGTGACCCTGGACTAGCGGCAACCGGGGAGCTGTTTTTT. This sequence encodes CATSDPGLAATGELFF.

This clonotype was observed a handful of times. This chain links TRBV7-8 with TRBJ1-1, with D maybe TRBD1 (6 bases). Deletions cut 5 bases from V and 1 base from J, with 17 bases between. This CDR3 has 16 amino acids. From germline, CDR1 is SGHVS and CDR2 FQNEAQ. The CDR3, as DNA: TGTGCCAGCAGCCAACCTCGGGGGGCCCCGAACACTGAAGCTTTCTTT. This sequence encodes CASSQPRGAPNTEAFF.

In the case of this clonotype: A much larger clone differs from this one at a single base, so this may be a read error. The rearrangement joins TRBV7-2 to TRBJ2-7; 11 bases are shared with TRBD2. This CDR3 has 15 amino acids. CDR1 SGHTA and CDR2 FQGNSA come from the germline V gene. Here the CDR3 reads CASSPLSGRAGEQHF. CDR3 bases: TGTGCCAGCAGCCCCCTTAGCGGGAGGGCCGGGGAGCAGCACTTC.

In its sample, this clonotype was seen once. The CDR3 DNA sequence: TGTGCCAGCAGCCAGACCGCTATACCTGGAAACACCATATATTTT. It encodes CASSQTAIPGNTIYF. The J gene is TRBJ1-3, the V gene TRBV3-1; the D is unclear. The CDR3 consists of 15 residues. V dropped 3 bases and J dropped 2 bases, with 11 bases sitting between them. Germline values: CDR1 LGHDT, CDR2 YNNKEL (reference sequence). Full variable domain (missing parts from reference TRBV3-1 and TRBJ1-3): DTAVSQTPKYLVTQMGNDKSIKCEQNLGHDTMYWYKQDSKKFLKIMFSYNNKELIINETVPNRFSPKSPDKAHLNLHINSLELGDSAVYFCASSQTAIPGNTIYFGEGSWLTVV.

For the CDR3, the DNA is TGTGCCAGCAGTTTAGGCCTAGCGAACTACGAGCAGTACTTC. Its translation is CASSLGLANYEQYF. The chain carries TRBV12-3 or TRBV12-4 and TRBJ2-7; maybe TRBD2 (6 bases). V lost 1 base, J lost 3 bases, and 10 bases lay in between. The CDR3 has 14 residues.

The rearrangement uses TRBV5-1 and TRBJ2-3; TRBD1 matches at 7 bases. The CDR3 has 16 amino acids. V trimming: 4 bases; J trimming: 0 bases; junction bases outside the gene matches: 8. CDR1 and CDR2 (germline): SGHRS, YFSETQ. The CDR3 sequence is CASSAPGGTSTDTQYF. The CDR3 DNA is TGCGCCAGCAGCGCCCCAGGGGGAACTAGCACAGATACGCAGTATTTT.